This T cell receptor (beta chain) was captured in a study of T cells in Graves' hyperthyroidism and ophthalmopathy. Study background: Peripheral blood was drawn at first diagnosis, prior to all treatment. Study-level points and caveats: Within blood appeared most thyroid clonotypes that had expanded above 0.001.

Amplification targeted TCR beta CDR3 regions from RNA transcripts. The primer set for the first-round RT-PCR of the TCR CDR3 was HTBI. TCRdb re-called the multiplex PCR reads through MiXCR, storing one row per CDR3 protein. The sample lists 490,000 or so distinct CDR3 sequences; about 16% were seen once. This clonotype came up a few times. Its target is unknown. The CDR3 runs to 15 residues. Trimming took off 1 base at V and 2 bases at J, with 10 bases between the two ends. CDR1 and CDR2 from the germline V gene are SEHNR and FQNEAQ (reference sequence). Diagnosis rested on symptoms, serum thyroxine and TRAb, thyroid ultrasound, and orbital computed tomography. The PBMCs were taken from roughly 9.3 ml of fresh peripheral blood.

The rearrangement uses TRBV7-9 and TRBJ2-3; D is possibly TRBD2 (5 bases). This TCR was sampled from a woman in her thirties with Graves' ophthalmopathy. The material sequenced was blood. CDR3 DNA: TGTGCCAGCAGCTTAGGAGGGAATCCCACAGATACGCAGTATTTT. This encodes CASSLGGNPTDTQYF.